This is a list of T cell receptor beta chains from one sample in a study of cytomegalovirus exposure and HLA in healthy donors. Sequencing was performed with immunoSEQ multiplex PCR; in TCRdb, only in-frame clones are kept and a portion is missing. Of some 150,000 clones listed, around nine tenths were seen once; the top ten hold about 5%. Sequencing was performed on PBMCs. The origin of the receptors is a woman aged 25-40 years in good health and CMV-seronegative. CDR3s include the opening cysteine and the closing phenylalanine or tryptophan. D genes are given only for firm matches. Clone size, where shown, is once, few, many, or a class for clones that have expanded.

TRBV15	TRBD2	TRBJ2-1	-	CATSRAPLGLAGSKFF	TGTGCCACCAGCAGAGCCCCCTTAGGACTAGCGGGGTCGAAGTTCTTC
TRBV12-2	-	TRBJ2-7	-	CASRFGEDGRLGLPNDEQYF	TGTGCAAGTCGCTTCGGGGAGGATGGAAGATTAGGACTACCGAACGACGAGCAGTACTTC
TRBV2	-	TRBJ2-5	-	CASSHYTSQETQYF	TGTGCCAGCAGCCACTATACTTCCCAAGAGACCCAGTACTTC
TRBV6-6	TRBD2	TRBJ2-7	-	CASSYKRLAGGVEQYF	TGTGCCAGCAGTTACAAAAGACTAGCGGGAGGGGTCGAGCAGTACTTC
TRBV7-9	-	TRBJ2-1	-	CASSLELVNEQFF	TGTGCCAGCAGCTTAGAACTAGTCAATGAGCAGTTCTTC
TRBV5-8	-	TRBJ2-5	-	CASSRQTQETQYF	TGTGCCAGCAGCAGACAGACACAAGAGACCCAGTACTTC
TRBV7-6	-	TRBJ1-1	-	CASSSRPGTEAFF	TGTGCCAGCAGCTCCCGCCCCGGGACTGAAGCTTTCTTT
TRBV19	TRBD1	TRBJ2-5	-	CASSIGTGWQTQYF	TGTGCCAGTAGTATTGGGACAGGGTGGCAGACCCAGTACTTC
TRBV7-9	TRBD1	TRBJ1-1	-	CASIRGKDRFNTEAFF	TGTGCCAGCATCAGGGGGAAGGACAGGTTTAACACTGAAGCTTTCTTT
TRBV7-2	-	TRBJ1-6	-	CASVSGGRRRSPLHF	TGTGCCAGCGTCTCCGGGGGAAGGCGGAGGTCACCCCTCCACTTT
TRBV7-8	TRBD1	TRBJ1-1	-	CASSLVLGQRYTEAFF	TGTGCCAGCAGCTTAGTTTTGGGACAGCGGTACACTGAAGCTTTCTTT
TRBV9	TRBD2	TRBJ2-3	-	CASSFLAGGSDTQYF	TGTGCCAGCAGCTTCTTAGCGGGAGGATCAGATACGCAGTATTTT
TRBV9	TRBD2	TRBJ2-5	-	CASSRGGQETQYF	TGTGCCAGCAGCCGGGGGGGGCAAGAGACCCAGTACTTC
TRBV6-5	-	TRBJ1-6	-	CASSPRRDPTLPLHF	TGTGCCAGCAGCCCAAGGAGGGACCCGACTTTACCCCTCCACTTT
TRBV12-5	TRBD2	TRBJ2-3	-	CASGFGSGGDTQYF	TGTGCTAGTGGTTTTGGTAGCGGGGGAGATACGCAGTATTTT
TRBV6-5	-	TRBJ1-3	-	CASLGAQGNTIYF	TGTGCCAGTTTGGGGGCGCAGGGAAACACCATATATTTT
TRBV19	-	TRBJ1-4	-	CASSPVVGAEEKLFF	TGTGCCAGTAGTCCGGTGGTGGGGGCAGAGGAAAAACTGTTTTTT
TRBV19	TRBD2	TRBJ2-7	-	CASTATGGRGFGKQYF	TGTGCCAGTACCGCCACGGGGGGGCGCGGTTTCGGTAAGCAGTACTTC
TRBV28	TRBD1	TRBJ2-7	-	CASTWGQNYEQYF	TGTGCCAGTACCTGGGGACAGAACTACGAGCAGTACTTC
TRBV5-1	-	TRBJ2-5	-	CASSFFGTPQETQYF	TGCGCCAGCAGCTTTTTTGGGACACCCCAAGAGACCCAGTACTTC
TRBV11-3	-	TRBJ2-3	-	CASSFSVTDTQYF	TGTGCCAGCAGCTTTAGCGTCACAGATACGCAGTATTTT
TRBV10-3	TRBD2	TRBJ2-3	once	CAIGGLAPGTDTQYF	TGTGCCATCGGGGGACTAGCACCAGGCACAGATACGCAGTATTTT
TRBV6-5	-	TRBJ1-1	-	CASTKGRIGNTEAFF	TGTGCCAGCACCAAGGGGAGGATTGGGAACACTGAAGCTTTCTTT
TRBV7-9	TRBD2	TRBJ2-1	-	CASKNHLGEGYNEQFF	TGTGCCAGCAAGAACCACCTGGGGGAGGGGTACAATGAGCAGTTCTTC
TRBV15	-	TRBJ2-4	-	CATSRVEGLIAKNIQYF	TGTGCCACCAGCAGAGTAGAGGGTCTAATTGCCAAAAACATTCAGTACTTC
TRBV5-4	-	TRBJ1-1	few	CASSPTATGTEAFF	TGTGCCAGCAGCCCCACCGCGACTGGCACTGAAGCTTTCTTT
TRBV5-1	-	TRBJ2-7	-	CASSPGLTFNEQYF	TGCGCCAGCAGCCCCGGACTGACGTTCAACGAGCAGTACTTC
TRBV29-1	-	TRBJ1-1	-	CSVEARLVRTEAFF	TGCAGCGTTGAGGCTAGGCTTGTTCGGACTGAAGCTTTCTTT
TRBV4-1	-	TRBJ1-1	-	CASSQGRVSTEAFF	TGCGCCAGCAGCCAAGGCAGGGTCTCCACTGAAGCTTTCTTT
TRBV5-1	TRBD1	TRBJ1-6	-	CASSLVWDRGLDNSPLHF	TGCGCCAGCAGCTTGGTATGGGACAGGGGGCTGGATAATTCACCCCTCCACTTT
TRBV28	TRBD1	TRBJ2-1	-	CASRSGQGTNEQFF	TGTGCCAGCAGATCTGGACAGGGGACCAATGAGCAGTTCTTC
TRBV11-1	TRBD1	TRBJ2-5	-	CASSLGQTAYQETQYF	TGTGCCAGCAGCTTGGGACAGACAGCGTACCAAGAGACCCAGTACTTC
TRBV7-2	-	TRBJ1-1	-	CASNWAVHLNTEAFF	TGTGCCAGCAATTGGGCAGTGCACTTGAACACTGAAGCTTTCTTT
TRBV4-2	-	TRBJ2-1	once	CASSQEQGNEQFF	TGTGCCAGCAGCCAGGAGCAGGGGAATGAGCAGTTCTTC
TRBV4-1	-	TRBJ2-5	-	CASSHGRDRRGETQYF	TGCGCCAGCAGCCATGGGAGGGACAGGAGGGGGGAGACCCAGTACTTC
TRBV7-9	TRBD2	TRBJ2-2	-	CASSLPTGGDTGELFF	TGTGCCAGCAGCTTACCCACGGGGGGGGACACCGGGGAGCTGTTTTTT
TRBV5-1	-	TRBJ2-3	-	CASSLAAGALTDTQYF	TGCGCCAGCAGCTTGGCGGCAGGGGCCCTCACAGATACGCAGTATTTT
TRBV10-3	-	TRBJ1-1	-	CAISDLSIGNTEAFF	TGTGCCATCAGTGATTTGAGCATCGGGAACACTGAAGCTTTCTTT
TRBV28	TRBD1	TRBJ1-2	-	CASSFRGLAVGYTF	TGTGCCAGCAGTTTCAGGGGGCTGGCAGTTGGCTACACCTTC
TRBV4-3	TRBD1	TRBJ1-5	-	CASSQDTAGGWEPQHF	TGCGCCAGCAGCCAAGATACGGCAGGGGGTTGGGAGCCCCAGCATTTT
TRBV19	TRBD1	TRBJ1-2	-	CASSWGTRGADGYTF	TGTGCCAGTAGTTGGGGGACCAGGGGGGCCGATGGCTACACCTTC
TRBV28	TRBD1	TRBJ2-7	-	CASSPLGTGSSYEQYF	TGTGCCAGCAGTCCTTTAGGGACAGGGAGCTCCTACGAGCAGTACTTC
TRBV6-5	TRBD1	TRBJ1-1	-	CASSYSGTGGQVFF	TGTGCCAGCAGTTACTCAGGGACAGGGGGCCAAGTTTTCTTT